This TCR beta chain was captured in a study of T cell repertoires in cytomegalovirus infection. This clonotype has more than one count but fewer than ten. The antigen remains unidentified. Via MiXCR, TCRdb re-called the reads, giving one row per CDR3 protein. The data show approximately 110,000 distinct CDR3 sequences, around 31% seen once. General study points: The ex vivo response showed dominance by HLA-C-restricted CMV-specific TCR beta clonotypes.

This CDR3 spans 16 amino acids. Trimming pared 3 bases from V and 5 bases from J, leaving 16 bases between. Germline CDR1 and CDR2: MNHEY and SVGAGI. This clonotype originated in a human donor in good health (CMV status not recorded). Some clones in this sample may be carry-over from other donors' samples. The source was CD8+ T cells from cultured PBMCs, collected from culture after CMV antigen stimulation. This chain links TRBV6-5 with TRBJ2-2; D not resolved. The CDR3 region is CASSYLSSRGTGELFF. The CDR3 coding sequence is TGTGCCAGCAGTTATCTTAGTTCCCGAGGTACCGGGGAGCTGTTTTTT.